This T cell receptor (beta chain) came from a study of OX40 agonist ivuxolimab in advanced cancers. Repertoires were generated with immunoSEQ multiplex PCR, while TCRdb's copy carries only in-frame clones and drops some. This sample has under 60,000 clones, with 82% found just once. The ends were cut back, 2 bases at V and 0 bases at J, with 5 bases in the middle. The CDR3 consists of 15 residues. Germline CDR1 SGHTA, CDR2 FQGNSA. The sequences come from CD4+ or CD8+ T cells sorted from blood, collected in a trial of the OX40 agonist ivuxolimab. The sequence came from an adult with an advanced solid tumor such as melanoma, head and neck, liver or kidney cancer. This chain joins TRBV7-2 and TRBJ1-6; D call uncertain. The CDR3 DNA is TGTGCCAGCAGCTTACAAAGCTCCTATAATTCACCCCTCCACTTT. This translates into CASSLQSSYNSPLHF.